A selection of T cell receptor beta chains follows, all from one sample in a study of blood T cell repertoires in COVID-19. TCRdb's table, derived via immunoSEQ multiplex PCR, lists solely in-frame clones and lacks some. Counted here are roughly 260,000 clones, approximately 90% occurring once; the ten biggest clones make up 2% to 2.5%. The sample taken for sequencing was peripheral blood. These receptors originate from a woman aged 35 to 49 who had recovered from COVID-19. CDR3s include the opening cysteine and the closing phenylalanine or tryptophan. D genes are given only for firm matches. Clone size is given for some rows only: seen once, a few or many times, or a class if the clone is expanded.

abundance | d_gene | j_gene | v_gene | CDR3nt | CDR3aa
- | - | TRBJ1-5 | TRBV28 | TGTGCCAGCAGTTCCTACAGGGCGGCCAATGATCCCCAGCATTTT | CASSSYRAANDPQHF
- | TRBD1 | TRBJ2-2 | TRBV24-1 | TGTGCCACCAGTGATCGTGATACGGGACAGGGGCGTCCCGGGGAGCTGTTTTTT | CATSDRDTGQGRPGELFF
- | TRBD2 | TRBJ2-5 | TRBV14 | TGTGCCAGCAGCTTAAAGAGGACTAGCGGGAGGGCCCGGGAGACCCAGTACTTC | CASSLKRTSGRARETQYF
- | TRBD1 | TRBJ1-2 | TRBV5-4 | TGTGCCAGCAGCTTGGACAGGGGGCATGGCTACACCTTC | CASSLDRGHGYTF
- | - | TRBJ1-2 | TRBV14 | TGTGCCAGCAGCCAACTCCGCGGGGACTATGGCTACACCTTC | CASSQLRGDYGYTF
- | - | TRBJ1-6 | TRBV28 | TGTGCCAGCAAACAGGGCGGCCTGGGAACCCTTAATTCACCCCTCCACTTT | CASKQGGLGTLNSPLHF
- | - | TRBJ1-5 | TRBV19 | TGTGCCAGTAGTATTGGCCGTCTGGGCAATCAGCCCCAGCATTTT | CASSIGRLGNQPQHF
- | TRBD1 | TRBJ1-1 | TRBV4-1 | TGCGCCAGCAGCCAAGATCCCGGGACAGGGAAAGCTTTCTTT | CASSQDPGTGKAFF
once | TRBD1 | TRBJ2-7 | TRBV6-6 | TGTGCCAGCAGCAGGGGACAGGGGGCTTACGAGCAGTACTTC | CASSRGQGAYEQYF
- | - | TRBJ2-3 | TRBV4-1 | TGCGCCAGCAGCCAAGCCTCAATCGAACTGCGAGCAGATACGCAGTATTTT | CASSQASIELRADTQYF
- | - | TRBJ1-1 | TRBV2 | TGTGCCAGCAGAACCAGACAGGACACTGAAGCTTTCTTT | CASRTRQDTEAFF
- | TRBD1 | TRBJ1-4 | TRBV24-1 | TGTGCCACCAGTGACGGAAGACAGGGGGCAAGTGAAAAACTGTTTTTT | CATSDGRQGASEKLFF
- | TRBD2 | TRBJ2-1 | TRBV19 | TGTGCCAGTAGCTCTGTCTATAGGACTAGCGGAGCCTACAATGAGCAGTTCTTC | CASSSVYRTSGAYNEQFF
- | - | TRBJ1-1 | TRBV5-8 | TGTGCCAGCAGCCTTTCTCATCAAGCGGGGCGGTCCACTGAAGCTTTCTTT | CASSLSHQAGRSTEAFF
- | TRBD2 | TRBJ2-1 | TRBV10-3 | TGTGCCATCAGTGACCGGACTAGCGGAGTGAGGGATGAGCAGTTCTTC | CAISDRTSGVRDEQFF
- | TRBD2 | TRBJ2-7 | TRBV30 | TGTGCCTGGAGTTGGCGGGGGGTCTCCTACGAGCAGTACTTC | CAWSWRGVSYEQYF
once | - | TRBJ1-2 | TRBV5-6 | TGTGCCAGCAGCTTAACCATCCTTACGGATGGCTACACCTTC | CASSLTILTDGYTF
- | TRBD2 | TRBJ2-2 | TRBV3-1/TRBV3-2 | TGTGCCAGCAGCCACGCGGGAGGGCCTCCCGGGGAGCTGTTTTTT | CASSHAGGPPGELFF
- | - | TRBJ1-2 | TRBV6-5 | TGTGCCAGCAGTTACACCCAGGGGAAGTTACATGGCTACACCTTC | CASSYTQGKLHGYTF
- | - | TRBJ1-3 | TRBV18 | TGTGCCAGCTCACCGCGGGAAAACACCATATATTTT | CASSPRENTIYF
- | - | TRBJ1-3 | TRBV30 | TGTGCCTGGAGTCTTCGTGACACCATATATTTT | CAWSLRDTIYF
once | TRBD2 | TRBJ2-7 | TRBV4-2 | TGTGCCAGCAGCCAAGGACTAGCGGGGCAATCCTACGAGCAGTACTTC | CASSQGLAGQSYEQYF
once | TRBD1 | TRBJ1-6 | TRBV6-5 | TGTGCCAGCAGTTACCAGGGGGACCCGAATTCACCCCTCCACTTT | CASSYQGDPNSPLHF
- | TRBD1 | TRBJ2-7 | TRBV5-4 | TGTGCCGAAGTGGGACAGGGGTTTTCCTACGAGCAGTACTTC | CAEVGQGFSYEQYF
- | - | TRBJ1-2 | TRBV19 | TGTGCCAGTATCAACTGGCGGGATGACTATGGCTACACCTTC | CASINWRDDYGYTF
- | - | TRBJ2-7 | TRBV6-5 | TGTGCCAGCAGTTACGGGACACAGACCTACGAGCAGTACTTC | CASSYGTQTYEQYF
- | TRBD2 | TRBJ2-2 | TRBV29-1 | TGCAGCGCCCGAGGCGGGAGTGGAACCGGGGAGCTGTTTTTT | CSARGGSGTGELFF
- | TRBD1 | TRBJ2-1 | TRBV29-1 | TGCAGCGTAGAACGAGGGACAGGGGACTCCTACAATGAGCAGTTCTTC | CSVERGTGDSYNEQFF
few | TRBD1 | TRBJ2-1 | TRBV5-4 | TGTGCCAGCAGCCCCGGGACAGGGGGCTACAATGAGCAGTTCTTC | CASSPGTGGYNEQFF
- | - | TRBJ2-7 | TRBV7-3 | TGTGCCAGCAGCTTAGGAAGCGGAACCTACGAGCAGTACTTC | CASSLGSGTYEQYF
- | TRBD1 | TRBJ2-3 | TRBV18 | TGTGCCAGCTCACCACCGGACAGGGGGTACCCAGATACGCAGTATTTT | CASSPPDRGYPDTQYF
- | TRBD1 | TRBJ1-2 | TRBV4-3 | TGCGCCAGCAGCTTCACAGGGGGCAGTGGAAATGGCTACACCTTC | CASSFTGGSGNGYTF
few | TRBD1 | TRBJ2-7 | TRBV29-1 | TGCAGCACCCGGGACAGCGCCTACGAGCAGTACTTC | CSTRDSAYEQYF
- | - | TRBJ2-7 | TRBV10-3 | TGTGCCATCAGTGCGGGGGAGCCCTACGAGCAGTACTTC | CAISAGEPYEQYF
- | TRBD2 | TRBJ2-7 | TRBV19 | TGTGCCAGTAGTACTCACTGGGGGATAGCGGGAGGGTACGAGCAGTACTTC | CASSTHWGIAGGYEQYF